The 17 T cell receptor beta chains given below trace back to one sample, sequenced in a study of graft-versus-host responses after intestinal transplantation. Using immunoSEQ multiplex PCR, the repertoire was profiled, and TCRdb retains in-frame clones only, with some absent. The profile shows 13,000 to 15,000 clones, just under 75% of them singletons. To release intraepithelial and lamina propria lymphocytes, the graft tissue was processed. Source: ileum tissue, taken 16 days after intestinal transplant. These receptors all come from a human patient who received an intestinal transplant, so some T cells may come from the graft donor.

The genes are TRBV14 and TRBJ2-5, with 9 positions matching TRBD1. In germline, CDR1 is SGHDN, CDR2 FVKESK. V lost 1 base, J lost 3 bases, and 18 bases stayed unmatched. The CDR3 spans 20 residues. The CDR3 coding sequence is TGTGCCAGCAGCCAAGGGCTATTCAACAAACCGGGACAGGGTGAAGAGACCCAGTACTTC. Its protein product is CASSQGLFNKPGQGEETQYF. Based on the CDR3 plus reference TRBV14 and TRBJ2-5, the full variable domain is EAGVTQFPSHSVIEKGQTVTLRCDPISGHDNLYWYRRVMGKEIKFLLHFVKESKQDESGMPNNRFLAERTGGTYSTLKVQPAELEDSGVYFCASSQGLFNKPGQGEETQYFGPGTRLLVL.

This chain uses TRBV28 with TRBJ2-5; tentative D call: TRBD2 (6 bases). Germline assignment: CDR1 MDHEN and CDR2 SYDVKM. Trimming took off 7 bases at V and 3 bases at J, with 18 bases between the two ends. This CDR3 spans 15 amino acids. The chain's CDR3 is CASNSVSGEEETQYF. As DNA, the CDR3 is TGTGCCAGCAACTCAGTTTCGGGGGAGGAAGAGACCCAGTACTTC.

Here the CDR3 reads CASSQGIGGGIGPEAFF. DNA of the CDR3: TGTGCCAGCAGCCAAGGGATCGGGGGGGGGATAGGCCCTGAAGCTTTCTTT. The chain couples TRBV14 to TRBJ1-1; D may be TRBD1 (5 bases). This CDR3 comprises 17 residues. The germline gives CDR1 SGHDN, CDR2 FVKESK. Trimming cost V 1 base and J 6 bases, with 21 bases left between them.

The rearrangement joins TRBV5-6 to TRBJ1-3; D uncertain. CDR1 and CDR2 (germline): SGHDT, YYEEEE. Trimming stripped 0 bases from V and 1 base from J, with 5 bases between. The CDR3 runs 14 residues. CDR3 residues: CASSLGGSGNTIYF. In nucleotides, the CDR3 is TGTGCCAGCAGCTTGGGAGGGTCTGGAAACACCATATATTTT.

This clone was recorded only once. This chain connects TRBV7-2 to TRBJ1-2; 7 nucleotides agree with TRBD1. Germline lookup yields CDR1 SGHTA and CDR2 FQGNSA. Trimming removed 5 bases from V and 4 bases from J; junction bases left unmatched: 4. The CDR3 is made up of 13 amino acids. The DNA for the CDR3 is TGTGCCAGCAGCAAAGGGACAGCCTATGGCTACACCTTC. Translated: CASSKGTAYGYTF.

V and J are TRBV6-5 and TRBJ1-5, with no clear D. The germline V gene has CDR1 MNHEY and CDR2 SVGAGI. There are 10 residues in the CDR3. V was clipped by 9 bases and J by 7 bases, with 7 bases between them. The CDR3, as DNA: TGTGCCAGAGCTTTACAGCCCCAGCATTTT. This codes for CARALQPQHF.

The genes are TRBV4-2 and TRBJ2-1; 8 nucleotides line up with TRBD2. CDR3 length: 15 amino acids. Per germline, CDR1 LGHNA and CDR2 YNFKEQ. V shed 1 base, J shed 4 bases, and the junction held 3 bases outside the gene matches. The CDR3 DNA reads TGTGCCAGCAGCCAAGCAGCGGGAGTTTACAATGAGCAGTTCTTC. Amino acids: CASSQAAGVYNEQFF.

The rearrangement joins TRBV6-1 to TRBJ2-3; 8 positions agree with TRBD1. CDR1 MNHNS and CDR2 SASEGT come from the germline V gene. V gave up 7 bases and J gave up 1 base; unmatched junction bases: 7. The CDR3 is 15 amino acids. CDR3 nucleotide sequence: TGTGCCAGCAAGCAGGGGGCTTTCGGCACAGATACGCAGTATTTT. Translated: CASKQGAFGTDTQYF.

V is TRBV2 and J is TRBJ2-1, with D perhaps matching TRBD1 (5 bases). V shed 2 bases and J shed 9 bases, with 8 bases lying between them. The CDR3 has 12 residues. Looked up from germline, CDR1 is SNHLY and CDR2 is FYNNEI. The CDR3, as DNA: TGTGCCAGCAGTGAAACAGGTCGTGAGCAGTTCTTC. Translation gives CASSETGREQFF.

This clone was found once. This chain uses TRBV18 with TRBJ2-3, with D maybe TRBD2 (5 bases). The germline CDR1 and CDR2 sequences are KGHSH and LQKENI. The CDR3 totals 14 residues. V lost 2 bases, J lost 5 bases, and 11 bases lay in between. The chain's CDR3 is CASSPYDRGDTQYF. CDR3 DNA: TGTGCCAGCTCACCATATGACCGGGGAGATACGCAGTATTTT.

This clone appeared once. The V gene is TRBV2, the J gene TRBJ2-1; the D gene is possibly TRBD1 (5 bases). The CDR3 sequence is 15 residues long. Trimming removed 5 bases from V and 7 bases from J, with 18 bases in between. CDR1 SNHLY and CDR2 FYNNEI come from the germline V gene. The CDR3 DNA reads TGTGCCAGCAGTTATGGCGTGGGGCGATTGAATGAGCAGTTCTTC. This gives the protein CASSYGVGRLNEQFF. The full variable domain, its missing parts supplied by reference TRBV2 and TRBJ2-1, is EPEVTQTPSHQVTQMGQEVILRCVPISNHLYFYWYRQILGQKVEFLVSFYNNEISEKSEIFDDQFSVERPDGSNFTLKIRSTKLEDSAMYFCASSYGVGRLNEQFFGPGTRLTVL.

The chain links TRBV5-1 to TRBJ1-2; 10 positions agree with TRBD1. Germline loops: CDR1 SGHRS, CDR2 YFSETQ. Trimming removed 0 bases from V and 8 bases from J; junction bases left unmatched: 7. This CDR3 has 15 residues. The CDR3 bases are TGCGCCAGCAGCTTGGCCGGGACAGGGGTCAGAGGCTACACCTTC. This translates into CASSLAGTGVRGYTF.

The J gene is TRBJ2-3, the V gene TRBV28; D call uncertain. V shed 3 bases and J shed 0 bases, with 13 bases lying between them. The CDR3 contains 16 residues. From germline, CDR1 is MDHEN and CDR2 SYDVKM. CDR3 DNA sequence: TGTGCCAGCAGTTTCCTTACCCCCACAAGCACAGATACGCAGTATTTT. It codes for CASSFLTPTSTDTQYF.

This chain uses TRBV4-2 with TRBJ2-5, with TRBD2 matching 15 bases. The CDR3 length is 20 residues. Trimming removed 3 bases from V and 5 bases from J; junction bases left unmatched: 16. CDR1 is LGHNA, CDR2 YNFKEQ, per germline. Here the CDR3 reads CASSHFYGLAGGLPGETQYF. The CDR3, as DNA: TGTGCCAGCAGCCACTTTTACGGACTAGCGGGGGGGCTTCCCGGGGAGACCCAGTACTTC.

J is TRBJ1-5 and V is TRBV7-3; D possibly corresponds to TRBD1 (6 bases). V dropped 5 bases and J dropped 0 bases, with 20 bases sitting between them. The CDR3 is 18 residues long. From germline, CDR1 is SGHTA and CDR2 FQGTGA. The CDR3 nucleotides are TGTGCCAGCAGCCCAAACCCATGGACAGTTTATAGCAATCAGCCCCAGCATTTT. Translated, it gives CASSPNPWTVYSNQPQHF. Full variable domain (missing parts from reference TRBV7-3 and TRBJ1-5): GAGVSQTPSNKVTEKGKYVELRCDPISGHTALYWYRQSLGQGPEFLIYFQGTGAADDSGLPNDRFFAVRPEGSVSTLKIQRTERGDSAVYLCASSPNPWTVYSNQPQHFGDGTRLSIL.

The CDR3 loop reads CASSFPEDTQYF. CDR3 coding DNA: TGTGCCAGCAGCTTTCCTGAGGATACGCAGTATTTT. The chain is built from TRBV7-9 and TRBJ2-3; D is unclear. V lost 3 bases and J 6 bases, leaving 7 bases between the germline ends. This CDR3 region has 12 residues. Germline values: CDR1 SEHNR, CDR2 FQNEAQ (reference sequence).

The CDR3, as DNA: TGCGCCAGCAGTCCCTGGGGGGGGCGGACTGAAGCTTTCTTT. Protein product: CASSPWGGRTEAFF. This chain links TRBV4-1 with TRBJ1-1; perhaps TRBD1 as D (6 bases). V was pared by 6 bases and J by 5 bases, with 16 bases between. The V gene's germline CDR1 is MGHRA and CDR2 YSYEKL. This CDR3 is 14 amino acids long.